The following is a T cell receptor beta chain sequence with its context. This clonotype showed up just a few times. Its antigen is not yet known. The record has no base qualities; no much larger clone is one base away. Library construction relied on RT-PCR. TCRdb shows the sequencer as Illumina HiSeq 2500. The public reads were run again by TCRdb, first through fastp at Q25 and then through MiXCR, and only productive beta chains were kept. Rows matching on CDR3 protein sequence are summarized as one entry with the most common DNA and genes. The sample table records 450,000 to 600,000 distinct CDR3 sequences; about 15% of these occur just once. 3% of the sample comes from the top ten. These data belong to a study of response to subunit inactivated influenza vaccine (dated by TCRdb to 2016 to 2019). For the wider study: The study used deep quantitative T cell receptor repertoire profiling to track responses to a trivalent subunit inactivated influenza vaccine. The study at large found these results: It was suggested by the authors that each seasonal influenza vaccination may recruit only a limited number of new T cells.

Relative to germline, V is 2 bases shorter and J is 5 bases shorter, with 11 bases between their ends. The germline V gene gives CDR1 as SQVTM and CDR2 as ANQGSEA. Measured from the cysteine to the phenylalanine, the CDR3 is 13 residues long. CDR3 DNA only is kept here, 39 bases in frame from base 1. Recombination joined TRBV29-1 with TRBJ2-3, with the D gene not clear enough to name. The material was CD4+ T cells sorted from PBMCs, obtained roughly 24 months after vaccination. This TCR derives from a man aged 50 to 75 who received an inactivated influenza vaccine. Donor details come from another sample of the same person, matched by shared clones. Here is the DNA: TGCAGCGTTGAATTTCGAGCGAAAGATACGCAGTATTTT. This encodes CSVEFRAKDTQYF.